Following are 10 T cell receptor beta chains from one sample sequenced in a study of CD8 T cells in ankylosing spondylitis. Findings of the study overall: One TCR beta motif, made up of under ten highly homologous variants, appeared characteristic of ankylosing spondylitis blood.

No antigen has been assigned to these receptors. TCRdb re-called the 5' RACE reads through MiXCR, storing one row per CDR3 protein. The data hold around 890,000 distinct CDR3 sequences, with roughly 12% observed a single time. Input material: blood, either unsorted or a sorted T cell fraction (not recorded which). The receptors stem from a male donor with ankylosing spondylitis.

There are many counts of this clonotype. The gene calls are TRBV20-1 and TRBJ2-7, with unresolved D. Germline CDR1 and CDR2: DFQATT and SNEGSKA (reference sequence). The CDR3 runs to 13 residues. Trimming pared 2 bases from V and 3 bases from J, leaving 11 bases between. CDR3 bases: TGCAGTGCTAGATACGAGGCTTACTACGAGCAGTACTTC. Protein sequence: CSARYEAYYEQYF.

This chain uses TRBV20-1 with TRBJ1-1, with TRBD1 as a possible D gene (5 bases). The V gene's germline CDR1 is DFQATT and CDR2 SNEGSKA (reference sequence). CDR3 length equals 14 residues. Trimming left V 3 bases short and J 7 bases short, with 18 bases between. Here the CDR3 DNA reads TGCAGTGCTAGGAACACAGTATGGGGGAGTGAAGCTTTCTTT. It yields the protein CSARNTVWGSEAFF.

The sample holds many counts of this clonotype. The chain joins TRBV6-6 to TRBJ2-7; D call uncertain. The CDR3 consists of 13 residues. Germline V gene data show CDR1 as MNHNY and CDR2 as SVGAGI (reference sequence). V dropped 8 bases and J dropped 2 bases, with 13 bases sitting between them. The chain's CDR3 is CASHDHDTYEQYF. The CDR3 nucleotides are TGTGCCAGCCACGACCATGATACCTACGAGCAGTACTTC.

This clonotype was seen a handful of times. The chain recombines TRBV7-2 with TRBJ2-1; TRBD1 matches at 7 bases. J lost 8 bases, V lost 8 bases, and 9 bases had no gene match. The CDR3 loop spans 13 amino acids. The germline V gene encodes CDR1 SGHTA and CDR2 FQGNSA. CDR3 loop: CASAIIQGDEQFF. CDR3 bases: TGTGCCAGCGCAATCATTCAGGGGGATGAGCAGTTCTTC.

This chain joins TRBV9 and TRBJ2-7; D tentatively fits TRBD1 or TRBD2 (5 bases each). V gave up 4 bases and J gave up 2 bases, with 16 bases separating them. The CDR3 totals 15 residues. The germline V gene encodes CDR1 SGDLS and CDR2 YYNGEE. CDR3 DNA sequence: TGTGCCAGCAGCCCGAGAGGGGACGGACCCTACGAGCAGTACTTC. This encodes CASSPRGDGPYEQYF.

Details on this clonotype: One end of the junction fails to match germline, which may point to a read error. J is TRBJ2-7 and V is TRBV6-1; 7 positions agree with TRBD1. CDR3 size: 12 residues. Germline V lookup: CDR1 MNHNS, CDR2 SASEGT. The CDR3, as DNA: TGTGCCAGCAGTGAAGGGGGACAGTACCAAGAGTTC. This translates into CASSEGGQYQEF.

This clonotype has at least ten counts. The chain employs TRBV20-1 and TRBJ2-5, with 8 bases fitting TRBD2. The CDR3 has 14 residues. Germline V gene sequence: CDR1 DFQATT, CDR2 SNEGSKA (reference sequence). Here the CDR3 reads CSLLPAGGLKTQYF. DNA of the CDR3: TGCAGCCTCCTCCCCGCGGGGGGTCTAAAGACCCAGTACTTC.

This clonotype appeared a few times. CDR3: CASSLFRNTGELFF. The CDR3 DNA follows: TGTGCCAGCAGCTTATTCAGGAACACCGGGGAGCTGTTTTTT. The chain couples TRBV7-9 to TRBJ2-2; D not resolved. This CDR3 has 14 residues. Per germline, CDR1 SEHNR and CDR2 FQNEAQ (reference sequence). V lost 2 bases and J 1 base, leaving 5 bases between the germline ends. Using reference TRBV7-9 and TRBJ2-2 for the parts outside the CDR3, the full variable domain is DTGVSQNPRHKITKRGQNVTFRCDPISEHNRLYWYRQTLGQGPEFLTYFQNEAQLEKSRLLSDRFSAERPKGSFSTLEIQRTEQGDSAMYLCASSLFRNTGELFFGEGSRLTVL.

This rearrangement joins TRBV6-2 or TRBV6-3 to TRBJ2-2, with 9 bases fitting TRBD1. CDR3 length equals 16 residues. From germline, CDR1 is MNHEY and CDR2 SVGEGT. V lost 6 bases to trimming and J lost 2 bases; unmatched junction nucleotides: 7. Written as DNA, the CDR3 is TGTGCCAGCAGATCAAACAGGGGGCCTAACACCGGGGAGCTGTTTTTT. Encoded protein: CASRSNRGPNTGELFF.

The chain carries TRBV19 and TRBJ2-5; 9 bases match TRBD2. The V gene end was trimmed by 11 bases and the J gene end by 1 base; junction bases not matched to a gene: 5. The CDR3 extends over 13 amino acids. CDR1 and CDR2 from the germline V gene are LNHDA and SQIVND (reference sequence). CDR3 protein: CAAGGRVQETQYF. The CDR3 DNA reads TGTGCCGCCGGCGGGAGGGTCCAAGAGACCCAGTACTTC.